This T cell receptor beta chain was identified during a study of blood T cells in healthy people across ages. A word on this clonotype: The antigen is unknown.

Each sample used at least 6 million PBMCs. General study results and limits: Older age coincided with a roughly linear decline in TCR beta diversity per million T cells. When set beside aged donors, long-lived donors presented more naive CD4+ cells and higher diversity.

Using a J-beta primer mix together with a sample-barcoded 5' primer, a second PCR was run for roughly 7 to 12 cycles. TCRdb processed the 5' RACE reads anew with MiXCR; each CDR3 protein has one entry. The data show approximately 1.5 million distinct CDR3 sequences, roughly two fifths seen once. The CDR3 extends over 14 amino acids. Trimming shortened V by 3 bases and J by 1 base, and 10 bases separated the two germline ends. Per germline, CDR1 SGHRS and CDR2 YFSETQ. The sequenced material came from blood. The chain recombines TRBV5-1 with TRBJ1-1; unclear D gene. This TCR was sampled from a young woman in good health. The CDR3 sequence: CASSYTGWNTEAFF. CDR3 nucleotide sequence: TGCGCCAGCAGCTATACGGGGTGGAACACTGAAGCTTTCTTT.